The present TCR beta chain was sequenced within a study of graft-versus-host responses after intestinal transplantation. At the level of the study: As for transplant type, recipients had multivisceral, liver-intestinal, or isolated intestinal grafts.

V dropped 2 bases and J dropped 4; count of bases not matched to a gene: 9. The germline V gene encodes CDR1 LGHNA and CDR2 YNFKEQ. CDR3 length: 16 residues. A single count supports this clone. No antigen is known for it. Findings of the study overall: Recipient marrow showed GvH clones, some seen first in ileum or blood.

The protocol was immunoSEQ multiplex PCR, while the TCRdb copy is restricted to in-frame clones and leaves out a portion. The table has about 80,000 clones, around 93% seen once. This TCR derives from a human patient who received an intestinal transplant, so some T cells may come from the graft donor. The sample in question was PBMCs, obtained 98 days after intestinal transplantation. The chain has TRBV4-2 and TRBJ2-7, with 9 bases identical to TRBD1. The CDR3 nucleotides are TGTGCCAGCAGCCAAACCGGACAGGGGATTTTATACGAGCAGTACTTC. It encodes CASSQTGQGILYEQYF.